This T cell receptor beta chain stems from a study of read filtering for tumor transcriptome and immune sequencing. Overall study context: Patients were some 16 male and some 15 female, mean age around 67 years, range 47 to 80. TCR-mapped reads were about 4.05 to 11 million with IR-seq versus roughly 75 to 1,400 with RNA-seq.

Whole-study findings and limits: Single-read clonotypes: 80% to 90% of IR-seq clonotypes (roughly 3.5% of reads), about 75% of RNA-seq clonotypes (under 50% of reads). The CD138-negative fraction was mixed bone marrow immune cells, not pure T cells.

The library was built from roughly 400 ng RNA with molecular barcoded adaptors for alpha/delta and beta/gamma chains. TCRdb fed the reads into MiXCR, producing one record per CDR3 protein. The data show about 130,000 distinct CDR3 sequences, with roughly 13% seen just once and roughly 7.6% held by the top ten. As to this clonotype: Its specificity is not known.

The sequence was obtained from a donor aged 40 or older with multiple myeloma. Specimen: a population of CD138-negative cells sorted from bone marrow.

The CDR3 protein is CSVGGPGTRNEQFF. In DNA form, the CDR3 reads TGCAGCGTTGGAGGCCCAGGCACGCGGAATGAGCAGTTCTTC. The chain joins TRBV29-1 to TRBJ2-1; no reliable D call. The CDR3 has 14 amino acids. CDR1 SQVTM and CDR2 ANQGSEA come from the germline V gene. Trimming took off 4 bases at V and 7 bases at J, with 17 bases between the two ends.